A selection of T cell receptor beta chains follows, all from one sample in a study of blood T cell repertoires in COVID-19. Generated by immunoSEQ multiplex PCR, the TCRdb table keeps only in-frame clones and is missing some. The sample yields fewer than 100,000 clones, more than 75% seen once. The sequencing sample was made of peripheral blood. These receptors all stem from a human donor in a cohort sampled during active COVID-19. The CDR3 runs from the conserved cysteine through the conserved F or W. Fields, in order: V gene, J gene, clone size, D gene, CDR3 DNA, CDR3 protein. The D gene is left open where the match is weak. The size of a clone is reported for some rows only, either as once, few or many, or as a class for expanded clones.

TRBV5-6	TRBJ2-7	NA	NA	TGTGCCAGCAGCCTAGGGGCCTTGCGCCCCTACGAGCAGTACTTC	CASSLGALRPYEQYF
TRBV11-2	TRBJ2-1	NA	TRBD2	TGTGCCAGCAGCTTAGGCGGGAGGGCCTCTATTACCAATGAGCAGTTCTTC	CASSLGGRASITNEQFF
TRBV14	TRBJ2-3	once	NA	TGTGCCAGCAGCCAAGATAGGGGGGGACCCTTAATCGATACGCAGTATTTT	CASSQDRGGPLIDTQYF
TRBV12-5	TRBJ1-5	NA	NA	TGTGCTAGTGGCTTAGGGGACACGGGGTTCAATCAGCCCCAGCATTTT	CASGLGDTGFNQPQHF
TRBV10-2	TRBJ2-7	NA	TRBD1	TGCGCCAGCAGTGAGTTAGGGCAGGGGGACGAGCAGTACTTC	CASSELGQGDEQYF
TRBV19	TRBJ1-5	NA	NA	TGTGCCAGTAGTCAATACAGGGAAGGCAATCAGCCCCAGCATTTT	CASSQYREGNQPQHF
TRBV7-9	TRBJ2-3	NA	NA	TGTGCCAGCGCGACAGATACGCAGTATTTT	CASATDTQYF
TRBV5-4	TRBJ1-2	NA	NA	TGTGCCAGCAGCTCCTCACCACAGGCGCCTATCCCCTATGGCTACACCTTC	CASSSSPQAPIPYGYTF
TRBV12-3/TRBV12-4	TRBJ2-5	NA	NA	TGTGCCAGCAGTTTAGGAGGGAGCGAGACCCAGTACTTC	CASSLGGSETQYF
TRBV6-2/TRBV6-3	TRBJ2-7	NA	NA	TGTGCCAGCAGTTACGGAATGACAGTAAAAATCTCCTACGAGCAGTACTTC	CASSYGMTVKISYEQYF
TRBV5-6	TRBJ1-6	once	NA	TGTGCCAGCAGCTTGTCAGCCGGCCCAGGGTATAGTTCACCCCTCCACTTT	CASSLSAGPGYSSPLHF
TRBV4-1	TRBJ2-1	NA	TRBD2	TGCGCCAGCAGCCAAGATCCTAGCGGGGGGTACAATGAGCAGTTCTTC	CASSQDPSGGYNEQFF
TRBV7-8	TRBJ2-7	NA	TRBD2	TGTGCCAGCAGCTTAGCGAGGACGGGAGGTTCCCACGAGCAGTACTTC	CASSLARTGGSHEQYF
TRBV5-4	TRBJ2-7	NA	TRBD2	TGTGCCAGCAGCCCCGGACTAGCGGAAACCTCCTACGAGCAGTACTTC	CASSPGLAETSYEQYF
TRBV5-1	TRBJ2-3	NA	NA	TGCGCCAGCAGCTTGGACCCAGTGGCAGATACGCAGTATTTT	CASSLDPVADTQYF
TRBV7-3	TRBJ2-5	NA	NA	TGTGCCAGCAGCTTAACGGCTCTAGAGACCCAGTACTTC	CASSLTALETQYF
TRBV5-1	TRBJ1-2	NA	NA	TGCGCCAGCAGCTTGACCCCCGGGGGAGGTCCCCCCTCTAACTATGGCTACACCTTC	CASSLTPGGGPPSNYGYTF
TRBV19	TRBJ1-4	NA	NA	TGTGCCAGTAGTATGACACTTTTATCTGAAAAACTGTTTTTT	CASSMTLLSEKLFF
TRBV6-5	TRBJ1-2	NA	TRBD1	TGTGCCAGCAGTTTACAGGGGGCGCGGGGCTACACCTTC	CASSLQGARGYTF
TRBV5-1	TRBJ2-1	NA	TRBD2	TGCGCCAGCAGCACCTCGGGACTAGCGGGACACTCCTACTCCTACAATGAGCAGTTCTTC	CASSTSGLAGHSYSYNEQFF
TRBV3-1/TRBV3-2	TRBJ1-2	NA	TRBD1	TGTGCCAGCAGCCAAGATTGGGGGCCGGGACAGGGGTTAGGTGGCTACACCTTC	CASSQDWGPGQGLGGYTF
TRBV28	TRBJ2-1	NA	TRBD2	TGTGCCAGCAGCGCGACTAGCGGGAGGGTTAATGAGCAGTTCTTC	CASSATSGRVNEQFF
TRBV6-1	TRBJ2-7	NA	TRBD1	TGTGCCAGCAGTGATGGACAGGAAAAGGACGAGCAGTACTTC	CASSDGQEKDEQYF
TRBV2	TRBJ2-3	NA	TRBD2	TGTGCCAGCAGCCCACCCCTAGCGGGGGGGATCTTCCTTAGCACAGATACGCAGTATTTT	CASSPPLAGGIFLSTDTQYF
TRBV4-3	TRBJ2-7	NA	NA	TGCGCCAGCAGCCAAAGCCGGCAGGGTGCCTACGAGCAGTACTTC	CASSQSRQGAYEQYF
TRBV11-3	TRBJ2-7	NA	NA	TGTGCCAGCAGCCCCTTTAGGAACTACGAGTTCTCCTACGAGCAGTACTTC	CASSPFRNYEFSYEQYF
TRBV27	TRBJ2-7	NA	TRBD1	TGTGCCAGCAGTCCCAAATATACTGAACAGGGGGTACTGGCCTACGAGCAGTACTTC	CASSPKYTEQGVLAYEQYF
TRBV12-3/TRBV12-4	TRBJ1-1	few	TRBD1	TGTGCCAGCAGTTTGAACAGGGGGACTGAAGCTTTCTTT	CASSLNRGTEAFF
TRBV10-3	TRBJ2-4	once	TRBD1	TGTGCCATCAGTGAGCAGGACAGGGGGCAAAACATTCAGTACTTC	CAISEQDRGQNIQYF
TRBV19	TRBJ2-2	NA	NA	TGTGCCAGTAGTTTGGGTATGTGGCGGCGCACCGGGGAGCTGTTTTTT	CASSLGMWRRTGELFF
TRBV2	TRBJ1-5	few	NA	TGTGCCAGCAGTGAAGGGACAGTCGTCCAGCCCCAGCATTTT	CASSEGTVVQPQHF
TRBV2	TRBJ2-1	NA	TRBD2	TGTGCCAGCAGCCTAGCGGGAGGGCCAAGCAATGAGCAGTTCTTC	CASSLAGGPSNEQFF
TRBV6-5	TRBJ2-4	once	TRBD1	TGTGCCAGTCGCGCCGGGACAGACAAAAACATTCAGTACTTC	CASRAGTDKNIQYF
TRBV7-9	TRBJ2-4	once	NA	TGTGCCAGCAGCTTTATAGTCCCGACAGTAGGGCAAAACATTCAGTACTTC	CASSFIVPTVGQNIQYF
TRBV5-1	TRBJ2-7	NA	TRBD2	TGCGCCAGCAGCCCCGACAGCGGGAGGGCCTACGAGCAGTACTTC	CASSPDSGRAYEQYF
TRBV5-6	TRBJ1-5	NA	TRBD1	TGTGCCAGCAGCTTGGGGGGGACAGGCAATCAGCCCCAGCATTTT	CASSLGGTGNQPQHF
TRBV5-4	TRBJ2-2	NA	TRBD1	TGTGCCAGCAGCTCACTACAGGGGCGGGACACCGGGGAGCTGTTTTTT	CASSSLQGRDTGELFF
TRBV3-1/TRBV3-2	TRBJ1-3	NA	NA	TGTGCCAGCAGCCAAGGACAGTCCGGAAACACCATATATTTT	CASSQGQSGNTIYF
TRBV19	TRBJ2-6	NA	NA	TGTGCCAGTAGTACGGCGACAGGACACTCTGGGGCCAACGTCCTGACTTTC	CASSTATGHSGANVLTF
TRBV6-5	TRBJ2-7	few	NA	TGTGCCAGCAGCCCCGGAGGGCTAAACGAGCAGTACTTC	CASSPGGLNEQYF
TRBV28	TRBJ1-5	NA	TRBD1	TGTGCCAGCAGCTCCGGGACAGGGTTGTATCAGCCCCAGCATTTT	CASSSGTGLYQPQHF
TRBV12-5	TRBJ2-2	NA	NA	TGTGCTAGTGGTTTAGGACAGCTAGGGGCCGGGGAGCTGTTTTTT	CASGLGQLGAGELFF
TRBV24-1	TRBJ2-2	NA	NA	TGTGCCACCAGTAGGAGCCCGAACACCGGGGAGCTGTTTTTT	CATSRSPNTGELFF
TRBV5-1	TRBJ1-4	NA	NA	TGCGCCAGCAGGCCTACCGCAACTAATGAAAAACTGTTTTTT	CASRPTATNEKLFF
TRBV19	TRBJ2-1	NA	TRBD1	TGTGCCAGTAGTCCAGGACAGGGGGCCTTCAATGAGCAGTTCTTC	CASSPGQGAFNEQFF
TRBV4-1	TRBJ1-1	NA	TRBD1	TGCGCCAGCAGCCCCCTGGACAGGGCGGCTTTCTTT	CASSPLDRAAFF
TRBV5-1	TRBJ1-3	NA	TRBD1	TGCGCCAGCAGCTTAACAGGGGTTGAAGGAAACACCATATATTTT	CASSLTGVEGNTIYF
TRBV3-1/TRBV3-2	TRBJ1-2	NA	TRBD1	TGTGCCAGCAGCCAGGGACAGGCTTCTCCGTATGGCTACACCTTC	CASSQGQASPYGYTF
TRBV30	TRBJ1-6	NA	TRBD1	TGTGCCTGGAGGGAAGGGACAGGGAATTCACCCCTCCACTTT	CAWREGTGNSPLHF
TRBV6-6	TRBJ1-1	once	TRBD1	TGTGCCAGCAGACAGGGGGCAATAACTGAAGCTTTCTTT	CASRQGAITEAFF
TRBV7-2	TRBJ1-1	NA	NA	TGTGCCAGCAGCTGGATGACAGGGAACACTGAAGCTTTCTTT	CASSWMTGNTEAFF
TRBV5-1	TRBJ2-1	NA	TRBD1	TGCGCCAGCAGCTTGACAGGGGACTCCTACAATGAGCAGTTCTTC	CASSLTGDSYNEQFF
TRBV4-3	TRBJ1-3	NA	NA	TGCGCCAGCAGCCAAGATCGGGGAAACACCATATATTTT	CASSQDRGNTIYF
TRBV19	TRBJ2-5	NA	NA	TGTGCCAGTAGTATAGGGCAGGGGCAAGAGACCCAGTACTTC	CASSIGQGQETQYF
TRBV5-1	TRBJ1-3	NA	NA	TGCGCCAGCAGCCGAGACAGCTCTGGAAACACCATATATTTT	CASSRDSSGNTIYF
TRBV18	TRBJ1-1	NA	NA	TGTGCCAGCTCACCTCTTGGACAGCAGAACACTGAAGCTTTCTTT	CASSPLGQQNTEAFF
TRBV28	TRBJ1-2	NA	TRBD1	TGTGCCAGCAGTTCTGGACAGGGAGGGAACTATGGCTACACCTTC	CASSSGQGGNYGYTF
TRBV6-5	TRBJ2-7	NA	TRBD2	TGTGCCAGCAGTTACTCTGGCGGGAGAGTTGGCTACGAGCAGTACTTC	CASSYSGGRVGYEQYF